This TCR beta chain was sequenced in a study of molecular identifiers for immune sequencing clone quantification. Findings and limits, study-wide: Sizes of highly expanded clones could be underestimated through identical TCRs sharing a barcode. Clones above 20 RNA copies contained over 97% of effector molecules and under 1% of naive molecules.

Many counts were recorded for this clonotype. Its antigen is unidentified. In preparing bulk TCR libraries, previously described methods and listed TCR primers were used. TCRdb ran MiXCR on the PCR reads and lists one entry per CDR3 protein. Of some 59,000 distinct CDR3 sequences in the sample, almost 25% were seen once. This clonotype originated in a human donor in good health. Some libraries in this study had Jurkat cell RNA spiked in. What was sequenced was naive CD8+ T cells from blood, with Jurkat cell RNA spiked in. Sample subset: FACS-sorted CD8+CD4-CCR7+CD45RA+ naive T cells.

CDR3: CASSPTGVATIYF. The DNA of the CDR3 is TGCGCCAGCAGCCCCACCGGGGTTGCCACCATATATTTT. The chain recombines TRBV4-1 with TRBJ1-3; no clear D. This CDR3 is 13 amino acids long. Germline V lookup: CDR1 MGHRA, CDR2 YSYEKL. V lost 4 bases to trimming and J lost 9 bases, with 13 bases between them.